This note documents a single T cell receptor (beta chain) sequence. What it recognizes is unknown. The data are from a study of cytomegalovirus exposure and HLA in healthy donors. Notes on the study in general: Associated with cytomegalovirus, according to the listing, were fewer than 200 TCR beta chains. The classifier reportedly diagnosed cytomegalovirus status with high specificity and sensitivity. In the approximately 130 validation repertoires, just under 95% of cluster scores exceeded 0, per a later analysis.

Only in-frame clones appear in the TCRdb table, and some are missing; sequencing was by immunoSEQ multiplex PCR. Of some 180,000 clones in the sample, 80% to 90% were seen once. Germline V gene lookup returns CDR1 SGHRS and CDR2 YFSETQ. Losses at the gene ends were 4 bases for V and 7 bases for J; bases not matched to a gene: 6. CDR3 length equals 14 residues. Donors came from a validation cohort of over 100 subjects, distinct from the first 666-subject cohort. This TCR came from a woman aged 25-40 years in good health and CMV-seronegative. The chain couples TRBV5-1 to TRBJ2-3, with 10 bases lining up with TRBD2. Sequenced material: PBMCs. The CDR3 here is CASSELAGQNTQYF. The CDR3 bases are TGCGCCAGCAGCGAACTAGCGGGGCAAAATACGCAGTATTTT.